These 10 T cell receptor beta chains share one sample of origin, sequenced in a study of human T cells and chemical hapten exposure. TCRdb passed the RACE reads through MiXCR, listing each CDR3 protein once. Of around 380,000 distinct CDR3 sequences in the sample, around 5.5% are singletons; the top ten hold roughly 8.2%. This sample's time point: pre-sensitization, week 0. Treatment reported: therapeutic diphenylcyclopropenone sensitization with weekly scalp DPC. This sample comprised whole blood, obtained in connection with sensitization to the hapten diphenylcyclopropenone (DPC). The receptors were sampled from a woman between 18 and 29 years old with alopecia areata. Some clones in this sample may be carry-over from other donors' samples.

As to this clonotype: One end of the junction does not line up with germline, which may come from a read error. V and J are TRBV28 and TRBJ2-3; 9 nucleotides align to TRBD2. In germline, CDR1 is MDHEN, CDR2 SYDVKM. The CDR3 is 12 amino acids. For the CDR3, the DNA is TGTGGCAGCGGGGGGCTATCAGATACGCAGTATTTT. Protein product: CGSGGLSDTQYF.

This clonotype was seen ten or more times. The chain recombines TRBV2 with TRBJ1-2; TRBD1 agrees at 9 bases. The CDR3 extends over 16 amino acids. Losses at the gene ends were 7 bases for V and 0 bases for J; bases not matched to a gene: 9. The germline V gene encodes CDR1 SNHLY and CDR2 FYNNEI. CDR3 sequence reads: CASNNPGTGPNYGYTF. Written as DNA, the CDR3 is TGTGCCAGCAACAATCCCGGGACAGGGCCTAACTATGGCTACACCTTC.

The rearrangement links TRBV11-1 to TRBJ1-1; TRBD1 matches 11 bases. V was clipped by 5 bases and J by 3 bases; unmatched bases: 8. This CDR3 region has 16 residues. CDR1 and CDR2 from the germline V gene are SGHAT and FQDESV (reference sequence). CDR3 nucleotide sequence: TGTGCCAGCAGCCCACTGGGACAGGGGGGGTACACTGAAGCTTTCTTT. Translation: CASSPLGQGGYTEAFF.

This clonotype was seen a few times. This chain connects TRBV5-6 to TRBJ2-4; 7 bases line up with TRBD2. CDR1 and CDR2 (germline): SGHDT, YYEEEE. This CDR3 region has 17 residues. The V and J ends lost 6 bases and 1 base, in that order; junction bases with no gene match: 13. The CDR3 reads CASTLQGGIVAKNIQYF. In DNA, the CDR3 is TGTGCCAGCACCCTCCAGGGAGGGATCGTTGCCAAAAACATTCAGTACTTC.

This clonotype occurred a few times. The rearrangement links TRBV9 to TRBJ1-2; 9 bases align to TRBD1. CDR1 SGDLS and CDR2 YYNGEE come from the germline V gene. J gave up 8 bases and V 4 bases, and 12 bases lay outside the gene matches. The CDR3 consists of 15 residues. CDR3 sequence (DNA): TGTGCCAGCAGCCGAGAGGACAGGGGACGATTCGGCTACACCTTC. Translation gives CASSREDRGRFGYTF.

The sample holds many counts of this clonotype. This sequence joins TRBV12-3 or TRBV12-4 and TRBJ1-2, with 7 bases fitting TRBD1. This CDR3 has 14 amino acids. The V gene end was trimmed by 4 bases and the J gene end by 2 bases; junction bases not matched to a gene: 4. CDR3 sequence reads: CASSSGTENYGYTF. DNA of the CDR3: TGTGCCAGCAGTTCGGGGACAGAGAACTATGGCTACACCTTC.

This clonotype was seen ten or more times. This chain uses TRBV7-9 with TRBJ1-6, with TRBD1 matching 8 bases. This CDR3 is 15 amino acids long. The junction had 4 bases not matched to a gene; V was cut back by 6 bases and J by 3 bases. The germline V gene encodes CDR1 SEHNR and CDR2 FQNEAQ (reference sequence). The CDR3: CASSSTGVYNSPLHF. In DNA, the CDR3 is TGTGCCAGCAGTTCGACAGGGGTCTATAATTCACCCCTCCACTTT. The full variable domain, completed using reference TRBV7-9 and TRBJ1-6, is DTGVSQNPRHKITKRGQNVTFRCDPISEHNRLYWYRQTLGQGPEFLTYFQNEAQLEKSRLLSDRFSAERPKGSFSTLEIQRTEQGDSAMYLCASSSTGVYNSPLHFGNGTRLTVT.

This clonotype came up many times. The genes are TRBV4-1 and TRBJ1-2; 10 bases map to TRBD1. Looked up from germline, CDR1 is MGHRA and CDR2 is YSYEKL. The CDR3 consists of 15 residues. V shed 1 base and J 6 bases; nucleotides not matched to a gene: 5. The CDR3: CASSQVDRGRDGYTF. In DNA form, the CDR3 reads TGCGCCAGCAGCCAAGTTGACAGGGGGCGGGATGGCTACACCTTC.

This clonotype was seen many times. CDR3 bases: TGTGCCAGCAGCCAAGAAAAAACGGGGGGCTACGAGCAGTACTTC. Translation gives CASSQEKTGGYEQYF. The V gene is TRBV4-2, the J gene TRBJ2-7, with 7 bases that match TRBD2. The germline gives CDR1 LGHNA, CDR2 YNFKEQ. The CDR3 runs 15 residues. With 0 bases clipped from V and 3 bases from J, the junction kept 5 bases outside the gene matches.

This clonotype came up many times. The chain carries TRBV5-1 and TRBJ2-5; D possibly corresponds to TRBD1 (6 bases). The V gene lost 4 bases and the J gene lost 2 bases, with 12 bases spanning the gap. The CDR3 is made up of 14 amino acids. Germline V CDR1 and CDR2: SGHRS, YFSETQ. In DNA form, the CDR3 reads TGCGCCAGCAGCCTTCGGACAGCACAAGAGACCCAGTACTTC. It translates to CASSLRTAQETQYF.